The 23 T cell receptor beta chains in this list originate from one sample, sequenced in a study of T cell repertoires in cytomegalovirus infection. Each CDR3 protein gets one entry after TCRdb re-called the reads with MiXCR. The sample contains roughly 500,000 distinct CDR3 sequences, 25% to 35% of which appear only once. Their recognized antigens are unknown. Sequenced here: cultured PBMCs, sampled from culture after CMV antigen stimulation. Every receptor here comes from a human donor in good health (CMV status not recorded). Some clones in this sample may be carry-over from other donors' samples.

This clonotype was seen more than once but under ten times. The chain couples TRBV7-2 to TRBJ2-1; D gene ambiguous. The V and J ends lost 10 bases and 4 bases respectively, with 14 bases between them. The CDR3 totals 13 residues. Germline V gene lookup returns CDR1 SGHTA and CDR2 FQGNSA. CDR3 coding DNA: TGTGCCAACTCCAAGGAGATTTACAATGAGCAGTTCTTC. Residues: CANSKEIYNEQFF.

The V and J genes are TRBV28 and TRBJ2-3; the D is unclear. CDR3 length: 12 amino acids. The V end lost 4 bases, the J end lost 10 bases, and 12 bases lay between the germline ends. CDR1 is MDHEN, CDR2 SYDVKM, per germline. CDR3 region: CASSYGSWAQYF. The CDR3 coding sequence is TGTGCCAGCAGTTATGGTAGCTGGGCGCAGTATTTT.

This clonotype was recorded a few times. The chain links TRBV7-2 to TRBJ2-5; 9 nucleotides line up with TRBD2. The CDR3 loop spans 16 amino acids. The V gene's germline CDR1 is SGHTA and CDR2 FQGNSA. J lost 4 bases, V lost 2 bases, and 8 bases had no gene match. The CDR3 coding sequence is TGTGCCAGCAGCTTACTAGCGGGACCCGGGGGAGAGACCCAGTACTTC. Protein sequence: CASSLLAGPGGETQYF. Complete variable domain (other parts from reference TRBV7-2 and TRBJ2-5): GAGVSQSPSNKVTEKGKDVELRCDPISGHTALYWYRQSLGQGLEFLIYFQGNSAPDKSGLPSDRFSAERTGGSVSTLTIQRTQQEDSAVYLCASSLLAGPGGETQYFGPGTRLLVL.

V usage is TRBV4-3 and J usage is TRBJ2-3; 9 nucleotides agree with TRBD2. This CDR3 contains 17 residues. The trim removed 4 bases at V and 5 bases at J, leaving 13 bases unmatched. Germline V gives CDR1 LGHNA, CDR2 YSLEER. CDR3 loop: CASSPQGTSGYLDTQYF. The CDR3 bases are TGCGCCAGCAGCCCTCAGGGAACTAGCGGGTATTTAGATACGCAGTATTTT.

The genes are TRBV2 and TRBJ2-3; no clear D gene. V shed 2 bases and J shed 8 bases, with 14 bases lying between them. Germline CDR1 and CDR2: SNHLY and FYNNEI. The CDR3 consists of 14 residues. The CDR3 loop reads CASSEIAESSTQYF. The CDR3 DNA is TGTGCCAGCAGTGAAATCGCCGAGTCCAGTACGCAGTATTTT.

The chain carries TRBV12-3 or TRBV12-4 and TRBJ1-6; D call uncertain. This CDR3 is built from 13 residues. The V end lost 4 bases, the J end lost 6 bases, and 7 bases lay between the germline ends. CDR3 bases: TGTGCCAGCAGTTCCGGACCTAATTCACCCCTCCACTTT. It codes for CASSSGPNSPLHF.

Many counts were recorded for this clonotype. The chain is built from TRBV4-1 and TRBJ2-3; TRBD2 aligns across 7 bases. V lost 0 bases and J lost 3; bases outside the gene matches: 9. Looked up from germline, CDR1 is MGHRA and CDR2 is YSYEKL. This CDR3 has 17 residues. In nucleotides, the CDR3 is TGCGCCAGCAGCCAAGAGAGAGGCGGGAGTGCAACAGATACGCAGTATTTT. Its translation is CASSQERGGSATDTQYF.

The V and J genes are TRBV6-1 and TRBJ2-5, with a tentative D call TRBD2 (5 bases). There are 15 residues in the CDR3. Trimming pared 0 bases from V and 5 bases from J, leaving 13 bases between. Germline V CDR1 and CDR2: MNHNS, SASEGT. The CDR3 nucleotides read TGTGCCAGCAGTGAAGCTCCGCGGGTCCGGGAGACCCAGTACTTC. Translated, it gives CASSEAPRVRETQYF.

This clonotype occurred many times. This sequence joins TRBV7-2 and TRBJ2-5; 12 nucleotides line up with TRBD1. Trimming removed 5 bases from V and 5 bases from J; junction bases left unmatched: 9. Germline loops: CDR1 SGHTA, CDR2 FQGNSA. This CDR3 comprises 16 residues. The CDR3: CASSPLGGQGAETQYF. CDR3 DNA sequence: TGTGCCAGCAGCCCCCTTGGGGGACAGGGGGCTGAGACCCAGTACTTC.

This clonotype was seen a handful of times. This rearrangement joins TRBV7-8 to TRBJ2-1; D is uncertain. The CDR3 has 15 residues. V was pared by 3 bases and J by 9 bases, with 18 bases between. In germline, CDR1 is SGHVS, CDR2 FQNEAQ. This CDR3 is CASSLPPSLLSEQFF. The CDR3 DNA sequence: TGTGCCAGCAGCTTGCCCCCGTCCCTGCTGTCTGAGCAGTTCTTC.

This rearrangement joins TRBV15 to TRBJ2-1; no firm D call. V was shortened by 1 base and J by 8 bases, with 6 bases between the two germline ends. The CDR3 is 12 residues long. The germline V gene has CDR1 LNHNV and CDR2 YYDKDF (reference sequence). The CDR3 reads CATSRALDEQFF. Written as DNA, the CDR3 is TGTGCCACCAGCAGAGCTCTGGATGAGCAGTTCTTC.

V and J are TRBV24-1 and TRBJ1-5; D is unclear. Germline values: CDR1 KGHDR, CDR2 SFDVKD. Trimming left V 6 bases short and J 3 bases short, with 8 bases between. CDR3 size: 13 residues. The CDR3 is CATSRALNQPQHF. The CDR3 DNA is TGTGCCACCAGTCGGGCCCTCAATCAGCCCCAGCATTTT.

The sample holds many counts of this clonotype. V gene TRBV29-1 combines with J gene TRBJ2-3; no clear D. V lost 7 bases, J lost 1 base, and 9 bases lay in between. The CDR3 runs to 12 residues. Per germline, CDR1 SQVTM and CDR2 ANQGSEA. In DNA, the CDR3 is TGCAGCGAATCGGACGGCACAGATACGCAGTATTTT. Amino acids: CSESDGTDTQYF.

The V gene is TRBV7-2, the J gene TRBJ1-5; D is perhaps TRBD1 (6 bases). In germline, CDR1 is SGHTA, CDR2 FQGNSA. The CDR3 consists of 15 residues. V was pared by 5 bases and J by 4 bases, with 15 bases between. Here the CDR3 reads CASSDQGNSNQPQHF. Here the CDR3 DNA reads TGTGCCAGCAGCGACCAGGGGAACTCAAATCAGCCCCAGCATTTT.

The chain's CDR3 is CASRVDRVTEAFF. CDR3 bases: TGTGCCAGCAGGGTGGACAGGGTTACTGAAGCTTTCTTT. The V call is TRBV27, the J call TRBJ1-1, with 8 bases matching TRBD1. V was clipped by 6 bases and J by 5 bases; unmatched bases: 5. CDR3 length: 13 residues. Germline V gene sequence: CDR1 MNHEY, CDR2 SMNVEV (reference sequence).

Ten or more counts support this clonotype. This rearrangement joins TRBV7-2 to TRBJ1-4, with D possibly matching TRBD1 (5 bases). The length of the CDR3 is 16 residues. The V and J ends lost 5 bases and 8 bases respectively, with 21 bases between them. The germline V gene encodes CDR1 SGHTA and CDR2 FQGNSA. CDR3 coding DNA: TGTGCCAGCAGCCCCCGGGGGATGCCCGATATGGAAAAACTGTTTTTT. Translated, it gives CASSPRGMPDMEKLFF.

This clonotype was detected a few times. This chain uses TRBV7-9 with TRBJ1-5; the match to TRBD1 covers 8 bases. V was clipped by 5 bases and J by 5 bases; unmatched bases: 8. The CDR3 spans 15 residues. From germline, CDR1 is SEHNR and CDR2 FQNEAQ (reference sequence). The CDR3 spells CASSLGQGKDQPQHF. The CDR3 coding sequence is TGTGCCAGCAGCCTCGGACAGGGCAAGGATCAGCCCCAGCATTTT.

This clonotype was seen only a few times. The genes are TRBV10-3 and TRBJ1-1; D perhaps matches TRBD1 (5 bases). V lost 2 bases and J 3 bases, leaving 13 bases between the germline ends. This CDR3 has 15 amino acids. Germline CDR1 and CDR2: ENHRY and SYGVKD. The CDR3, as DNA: TGTGCCATCAGTGAGCGGGACGCGAAAGACACTGAAGCTTTCTTT. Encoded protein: CAISERDAKDTEAFF.

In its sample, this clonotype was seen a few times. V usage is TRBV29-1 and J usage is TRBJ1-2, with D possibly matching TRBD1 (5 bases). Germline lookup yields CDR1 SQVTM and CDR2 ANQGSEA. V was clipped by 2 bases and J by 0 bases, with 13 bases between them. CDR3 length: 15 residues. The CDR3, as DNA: TGCAGCGTTGAATTGGGGGACGTAGCTAACTATGGCTACACCTTC. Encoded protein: CSVELGDVANYGYTF.

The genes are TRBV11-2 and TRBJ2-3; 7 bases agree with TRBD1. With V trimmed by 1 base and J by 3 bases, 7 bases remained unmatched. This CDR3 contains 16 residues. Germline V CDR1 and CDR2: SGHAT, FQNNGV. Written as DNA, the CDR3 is TGTGCCAGCAGCTTAGGAAGACAGGGTAGGACAGATACGCAGTATTTT. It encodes CASSLGRQGRTDTQYF.

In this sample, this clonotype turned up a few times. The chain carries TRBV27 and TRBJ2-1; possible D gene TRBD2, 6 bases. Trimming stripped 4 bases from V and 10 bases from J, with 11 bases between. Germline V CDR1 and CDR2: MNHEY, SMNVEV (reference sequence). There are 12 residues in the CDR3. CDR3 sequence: CASSSRRAEQFF. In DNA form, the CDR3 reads TGTGCCAGCAGTTCACGGAGGGCCGAGCAGTTCTTC.

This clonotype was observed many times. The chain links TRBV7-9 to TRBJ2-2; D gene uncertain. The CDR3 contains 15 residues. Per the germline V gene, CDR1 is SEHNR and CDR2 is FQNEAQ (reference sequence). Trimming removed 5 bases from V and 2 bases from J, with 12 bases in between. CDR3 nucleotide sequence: TGTGCCAGCAGCATTAGGTGGTACAACACCGGGGAGCTGTTTTTT. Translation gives CASSIRWYNTGELFF.

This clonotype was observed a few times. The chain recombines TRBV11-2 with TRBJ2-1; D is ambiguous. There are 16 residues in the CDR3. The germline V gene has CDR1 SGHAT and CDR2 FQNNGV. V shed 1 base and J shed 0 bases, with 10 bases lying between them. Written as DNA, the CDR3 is TGTGCCAGCAGCTTAGGTTCCCTTAGCTCCTACAATGAGCAGTTCTTC. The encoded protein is CASSLGSLSSYNEQFF.